This is a list of T cell receptor beta chains from one sample in a study of early T cells in non-severe SARS-CoV-2 infection. MiXCR was run by TCRdb on the 5' RACE reads, yielding one entry per CDR3 protein. The repertoire holds 80,000 to 95,000 distinct CDR3 sequences, with roughly an eighth as singletons. The specimen sequenced was whole blood. The receptors here all came from an adult who was a healthcare worker with PCR-confirmed SARS-CoV-2 infection or an uninfected control (not recorded which). Both conserved end residues are part of each CDR3. D genes are given only for firm matches. Rows give clone size only sometimes, using once, few, many, or a class for an expanded clone.

. | TRBJ2-1 | many | TRBV7-8 | TGTGCCAGCAGCTTCCCCGGAGGAGTCGTGGAGCAGTTCTTC | CASSFPGGVVEQFF
TRBD2 | TRBJ2-7 | . | TRBV7-8 | TGTGCCAGCAGCTTCACGACTAGCGGGCGAAACCCAAGCTCCTACGAGCAGTACTTC | CASSFTTSGRNPSSYEQYF
TRBD2 | TRBJ2-7 | few | TRBV6-2/TRBV6-3 | TGTGCCAGCAGTCAAGAGCGGGGGATCTCCTACGAGCAGTACTTC | CASSQERGISYEQYF
TRBD1 | TRBJ2-5 | . | TRBV7-9 | TGTGCCAGCAGCCGGGACAGGGGGACCCAGTACTTC | CASSRDRGTQYF
. | TRBJ1-5 | many | TRBV30 | TGTGCCTGGAGTGTCAGGCGGCACAATCAGCCCCAGCATTTT | CAWSVRRHNQPQHF
. | TRBJ2-7 | many | TRBV5-4 | TGTGCCAGCAGCTTGGGAGGACCGGGATATGCCTACGAGCAGTACTTC | CASSLGGPGYAYEQYF
TRBD1 | TRBJ2-1 | . | TRBV5-1 | TGCGCCAGCAGCAAAGACGCGGGACAGGGGGTCGCTAGCTCCTACAATGAGCAGTTCTTC | CASSKDAGQGVASSYNEQFF
. | TRBJ1-3 | few | TRBV30 | TGTGCCTGGAGTGAGACGGTGATGCCTGGAAACACCATATATTTT | CAWSETVMPGNTIYF
TRBD1 | TRBJ1-2 | few | TRBV5-5 | TGTGCCAGCAGCACGGCCGGGACAGGGATATATGGCTACACCTTC | CASSTAGTGIYGYTF
. | TRBJ2-3 | . | TRBV29-1 | TGCAGCGTTTTGAGGGGGACAGATACGCAGTATTTT | CSVLRGTDTQYF
. | TRBJ1-2 | few | TRBV20-1 | TGCAGTGCCGAGGCGGACGGTTCGGGGGTCTATGGCTACACCTTC | CSAEADGSGVYGYTF
TRBD1 | TRBJ2-7 | many | TRBV5-4 | TGTGCCAGCAGCTCCCGGACAGGCTACGAGCAGTACTTC | CASSSRTGYEQYF
. | TRBJ1-3 | few | TRBV21-1 | TGTGCCAGCAGCCTTCAAGGACCAGCCGCTGGAAACACCATATATTTT | CASSLQGPAAGNTIYF
. | TRBJ1-6 | . | TRBV11-2 | TGTGCCAGCAGCCCATGGACAGCGATTTATAATTCACCCCTCCACTTT | CASSPWTAIYNSPLHF
. | TRBJ1-4 | many | TRBV10-2 | TGCGCCAGCAGCCCCCGGACAGTAGAAAAACTGTTTTTT | CASSPRTVEKLFF
TRBD2 | TRBJ2-3 | . | TRBV20-1 | TGCAGTGCTAGACTAGCGGGTATGACAGATACGCAGTATTTT | CSARLAGMTDTQYF